Listed here is a single T cell receptor (beta chain). Germline CDR1 and CDR2: MDHEN and SYDVKM. The V end lost 3 bases, the J end lost 4 bases, and 7 bases lay between the germline ends. CDR3 length equals 14 residues. The sample is drawn from a study of T cell responses to AZD1222 COVID-19 vaccine. Profiling relied on immunoSEQ multiplex PCR, and the TCRdb table lists in-frame clones only, not all of them. The table lists fewer than 100,000 clones, about nine tenths of them singletons. The source was peripheral blood, collected 28 days after the second AZD1222 dose. The clonotype comes from an adult who received the AZD1222 COVID-19 vaccine. This chain uses TRBV28 with TRBJ1-6, with D unresolved. The DNA of the CDR3 is TGTGCCAGCAGTTTGTTTCGGTATAATTCACCCCTCCACTTT. Amino acids: CASSLFRYNSPLHF.